This is a list of T cell receptor beta chains from one sample in a study of blood T cell repertoires in COVID-19. Assay used: immunoSEQ multiplex PCR; TCRdb lists only in-frame clones, some missing. The data contain over 350,000 clones, about 88% of them seen just once; the ten biggest clones take up more than 0.95%. Sequenced: PBMCs or T cells enriched from blood (not recorded which). The receptors here all came from a young woman who had recovered from COVID-19. CDR3s include the opening cysteine and the closing phenylalanine or tryptophan. A D gene is named only where the DNA matches it firmly. A row's size may be missing; if present it is once, few, many or a size class.

D	size	V	J	DNA	CDR3
.	.	TRBV5-8	TRBJ1-1	TGTGCCAGCACCTCCCAGAACCGGGTCAACACTGAAGCTTTCTTT	CASTSQNRVNTEAFF
.	.	TRBV9	TRBJ2-7	TGTGCCAGCAGTTTTGACAACTACGAGCAGTACTTC	CASSFDNYEQYF
.	.	TRBV27	TRBJ1-4	TGTGCCAGCTCCCCGGGGTGGGCGACTAATGAAAAACTGTTTTTT	CASSPGWATNEKLFF
TRBD1	once	TRBV24-1	TRBJ2-6	TGTGCCACCGGGAACCGGGACAGGAGTATCTCTGGGGCCAACGTCCTGACTTTC	CATGNRDRSISGANVLTF
.	.	TRBV28	TRBJ1-5	TGTGCCAGCGAGGGGGGGTCAGGAAACATCAATCAGCCCCAGCATTTT	CASEGGSGNINQPQHF
.	.	TRBV7-9	TRBJ1-5	TGTGCCAGCAGCTCGTTCAATCAGCCCCAGCATTTT	CASSSFNQPQHF
TRBD1	.	TRBV6-5	TRBJ1-2	TGTGCCAGCAGTTACACCCAGGGGGCAATGGAAGGCTACACCTTC	CASSYTQGAMEGYTF
.	.	TRBV6-5	TRBJ1-2	TGTGCCAGCAGTTACTCGAAAGGGGATCTCGGTGGCTACACCTTC	CASSYSKGDLGGYTF
TRBD1	once	TRBV18	TRBJ2-7	TGTGCCAGCTCACCGTCGACAGGGAAGCAAATCGGCGAGCAGTACTTC	CASSPSTGKQIGEQYF
.	.	TRBV3-1/TRBV3-2	TRBJ2-1	TGTGCCAGCAGCCAATCCCCAGTAACAAGCTCCTACAATGAGCAGTTCTTC	CASSQSPVTSSYNEQFF
.	once	TRBV24-1	TRBJ1-1	TGTGCCACCAGTGATTTGGGCCGAATCACTGAAGCTTTCTTT	CATSDLGRITEAFF
.	.	TRBV5-1	TRBJ1-3	TGCGCCAGCAGCTTGAACGGACTAAACACCATATATTTT	CASSLNGLNTIYF